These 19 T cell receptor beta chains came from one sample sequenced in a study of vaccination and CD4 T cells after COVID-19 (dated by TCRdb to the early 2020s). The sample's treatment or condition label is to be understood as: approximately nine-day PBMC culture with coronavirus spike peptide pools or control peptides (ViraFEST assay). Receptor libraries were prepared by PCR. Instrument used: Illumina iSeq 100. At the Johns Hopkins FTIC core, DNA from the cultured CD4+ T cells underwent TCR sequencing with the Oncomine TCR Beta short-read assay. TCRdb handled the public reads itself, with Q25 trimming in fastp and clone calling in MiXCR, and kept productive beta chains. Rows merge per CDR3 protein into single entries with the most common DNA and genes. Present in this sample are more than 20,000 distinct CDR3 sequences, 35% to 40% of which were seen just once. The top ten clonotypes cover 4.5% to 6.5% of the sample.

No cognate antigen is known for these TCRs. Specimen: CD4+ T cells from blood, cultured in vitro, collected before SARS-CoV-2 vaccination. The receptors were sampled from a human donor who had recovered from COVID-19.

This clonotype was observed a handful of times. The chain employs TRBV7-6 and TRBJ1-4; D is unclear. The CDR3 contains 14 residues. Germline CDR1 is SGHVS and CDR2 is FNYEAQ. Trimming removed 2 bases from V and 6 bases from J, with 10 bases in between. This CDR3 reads CASSLPSADEKLFF. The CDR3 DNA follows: TGTGCCAGCAGCTTACCATCGGCTGATGAAAAACTGTTTTTT.

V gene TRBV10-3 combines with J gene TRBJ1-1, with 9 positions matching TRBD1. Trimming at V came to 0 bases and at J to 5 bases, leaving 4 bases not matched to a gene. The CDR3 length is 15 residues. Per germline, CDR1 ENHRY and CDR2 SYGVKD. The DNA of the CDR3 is TGTGCCATCAGTGAGTCCCAGACAGGGGGTACTGAAGCTTTCTTT. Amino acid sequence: CAISESQTGGTEAFF.

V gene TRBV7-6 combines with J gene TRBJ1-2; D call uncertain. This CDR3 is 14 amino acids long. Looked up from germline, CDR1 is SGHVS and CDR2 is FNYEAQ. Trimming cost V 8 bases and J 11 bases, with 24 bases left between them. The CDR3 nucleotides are TGTGCCAGCGCCAAAGAGGAGTCGTCCCTCAGGTACACCTTC. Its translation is CASAKEESSLRYTF.

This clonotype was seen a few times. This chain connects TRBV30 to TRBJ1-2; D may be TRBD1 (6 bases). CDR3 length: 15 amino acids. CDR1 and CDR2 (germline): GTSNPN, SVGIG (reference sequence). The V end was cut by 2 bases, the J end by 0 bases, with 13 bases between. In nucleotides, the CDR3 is TGTGCCTGGAGTACAGGGTTTGAGTCTAACTATGGCTACACCTTC. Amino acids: CAWSTGFESNYGYTF.

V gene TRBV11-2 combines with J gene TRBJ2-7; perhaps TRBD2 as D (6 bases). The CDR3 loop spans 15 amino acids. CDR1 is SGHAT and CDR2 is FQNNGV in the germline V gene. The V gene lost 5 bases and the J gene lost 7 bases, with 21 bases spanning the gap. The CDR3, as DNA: TGTGCCAGCAGCCCTATACTAGCTCCCTCGGGAGAGCAGTACTTC. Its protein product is CASSPILAPSGEQYF.

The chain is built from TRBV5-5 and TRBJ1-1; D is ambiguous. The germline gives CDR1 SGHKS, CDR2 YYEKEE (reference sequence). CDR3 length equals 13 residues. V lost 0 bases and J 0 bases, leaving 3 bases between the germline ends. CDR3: CASSLAVNTEAFF. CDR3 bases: TGTGCCAGCAGCTTGGCAGTGAACACTGAAGCTTTCTTT.

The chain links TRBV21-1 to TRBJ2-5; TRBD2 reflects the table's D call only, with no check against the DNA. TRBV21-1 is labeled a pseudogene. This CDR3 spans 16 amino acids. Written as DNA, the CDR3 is TGTGCCAGCACTAGAGGACTAGCGGGGGTCAGCGAGACCCAGTACTTC. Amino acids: CASTRGLAGVSETQYF.

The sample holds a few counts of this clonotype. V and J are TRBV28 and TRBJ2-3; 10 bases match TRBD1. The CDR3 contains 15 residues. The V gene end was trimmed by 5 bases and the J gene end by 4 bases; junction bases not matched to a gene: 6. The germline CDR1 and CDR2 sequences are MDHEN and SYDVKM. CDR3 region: CASSRPGQGSDTQYF. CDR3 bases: TGTGCCAGCAGTCGACCGGGACAGGGGTCAGATACGCAGTATTTT. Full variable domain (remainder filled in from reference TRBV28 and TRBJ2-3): DVKVTQSSRYLVKRTGEKVFLECVQDMDHENMFWYRQDPGLGLRLIYFSYDVKMKEKGDIPEGYSVSREKKERFSLILESASTNQTSMYLCASSRPGQGSDTQYFGPGTRLTVL.

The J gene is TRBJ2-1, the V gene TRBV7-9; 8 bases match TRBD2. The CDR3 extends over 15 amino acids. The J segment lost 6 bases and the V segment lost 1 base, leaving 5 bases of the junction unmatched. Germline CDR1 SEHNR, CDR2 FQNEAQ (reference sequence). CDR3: CASSLEGLGPNEQFF. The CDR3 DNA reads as TGTGCCAGCAGCTTAGAGGGACTAGGCCCCAATGAGCAGTTCTTC.

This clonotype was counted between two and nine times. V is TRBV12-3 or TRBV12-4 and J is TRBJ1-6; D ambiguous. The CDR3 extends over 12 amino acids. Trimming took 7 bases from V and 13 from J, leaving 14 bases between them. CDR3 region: CASTLSSSPLHF. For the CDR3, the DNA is TGTGCCAGCACCCTCTCCAGTTCGCCCCTCCACTTT.

The CDR3, as DNA: TGTGCCAGTAGTATGACTACAGGGGATTCACCCCTCCACTTT. It yields the protein CASSMTTGDSPLHF. The chain recombines TRBV19 with TRBJ1-6, with TRBD1 matching over 7 bases. CDR3 size: 14 residues. V lost 3 bases to trimming and J lost 8 bases; unmatched junction nucleotides: 4. Germline assignment: CDR1 LNHDA and CDR2 SQIVND (reference sequence).

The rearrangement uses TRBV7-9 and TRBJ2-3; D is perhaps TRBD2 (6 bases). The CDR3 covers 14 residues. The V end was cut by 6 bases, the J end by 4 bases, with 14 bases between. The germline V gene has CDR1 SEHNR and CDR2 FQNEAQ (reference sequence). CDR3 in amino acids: CASRFREVSDTQYF. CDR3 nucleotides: TGTGCCAGCAGGTTCAGGGAGGTCTCAGATACGCAGTATTTT.

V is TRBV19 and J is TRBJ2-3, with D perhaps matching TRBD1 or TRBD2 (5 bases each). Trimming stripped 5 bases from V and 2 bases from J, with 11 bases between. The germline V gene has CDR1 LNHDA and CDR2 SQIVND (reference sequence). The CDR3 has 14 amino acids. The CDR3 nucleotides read TGTGCCAGTAGTCTCGGGACCTACACAGATACGCAGTATTTT. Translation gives CASSLGTYTDTQYF.

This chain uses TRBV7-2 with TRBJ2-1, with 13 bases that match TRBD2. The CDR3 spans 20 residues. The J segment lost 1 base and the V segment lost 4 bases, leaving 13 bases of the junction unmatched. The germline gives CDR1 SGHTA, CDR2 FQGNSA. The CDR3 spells CASSSLAGLAGMNSYNEQFF. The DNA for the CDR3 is TGTGCCAGCAGCTCTTTGGCGGGACTAGCGGGAATGAATTCCTACAATGAGCAGTTCTTC.

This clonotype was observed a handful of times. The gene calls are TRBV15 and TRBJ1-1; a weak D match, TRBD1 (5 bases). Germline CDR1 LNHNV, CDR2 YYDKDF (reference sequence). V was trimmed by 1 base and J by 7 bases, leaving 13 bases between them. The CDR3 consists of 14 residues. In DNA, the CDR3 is TGTGCCACCAGCAGAGGCGAGTCGGGACTTGAAGCTTTCTTT. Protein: CATSRGESGLEAFF.

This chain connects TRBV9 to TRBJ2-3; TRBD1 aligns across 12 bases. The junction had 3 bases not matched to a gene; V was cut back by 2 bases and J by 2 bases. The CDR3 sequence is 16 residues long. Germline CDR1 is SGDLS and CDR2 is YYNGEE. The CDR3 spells CASSVGTGGFTDTQYF. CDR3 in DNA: TGTGCCAGCAGCGTTGGGACAGGGGGCTTCACAGATACGCAGTATTTT.

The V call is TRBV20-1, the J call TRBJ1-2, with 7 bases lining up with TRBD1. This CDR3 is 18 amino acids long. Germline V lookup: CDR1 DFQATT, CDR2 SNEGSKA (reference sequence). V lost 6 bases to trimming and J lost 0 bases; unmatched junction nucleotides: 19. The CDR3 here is CSAKTVGDSNRPNYGYTF. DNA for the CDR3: TGCAGTGCGAAGACGGTTGGGGACAGCAACCGGCCTAACTATGGCTACACCTTC.

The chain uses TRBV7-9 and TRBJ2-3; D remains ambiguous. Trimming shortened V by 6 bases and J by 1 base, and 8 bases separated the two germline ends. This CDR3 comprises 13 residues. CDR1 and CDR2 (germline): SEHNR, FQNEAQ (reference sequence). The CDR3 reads CASRSFGTDTQYF. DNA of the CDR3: TGTGCCAGCAGGTCTTTTGGCACAGATACGCAGTATTTT.

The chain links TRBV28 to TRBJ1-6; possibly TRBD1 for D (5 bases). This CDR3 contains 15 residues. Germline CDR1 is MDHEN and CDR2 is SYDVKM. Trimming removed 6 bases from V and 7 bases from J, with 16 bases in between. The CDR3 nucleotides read TGTGCCAGCAGGGCAAGGCAGGGTGTCAATTCACCCCTCCACTTT. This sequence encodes CASRARQGVNSPLHF.